These T cell receptor beta chains were read from a single sample in a study of control samples from healthy donors and cancer patients. The method was immunoSEQ multiplex PCR; TCRdb's version includes in-frame clones alone and lacks a portion of them. This repertoire shows over 85,000 clones, more than 75% found once; its top ten account for 3.7%. The sequencing sample was made of PBMCs. Receptors were obtained from a woman aged 60-75 years with lung cancer. The CDR3 runs from the conserved cysteine through the conserved F or W. D genes are given only for firm matches. Clone size is stated in some rows and not others, as once, few, many or a class when expanded.

D	V	size	J	CDR3	DNA
TRBD1	TRBV29-1	.	TRBJ1-2	CSTGTGTYGYTF	TGCAGCACAGGGACAGGGACCTATGGCTACACCTTC
TRBD2	TRBV6-5	.	TRBJ2-1	CASSYSLAGSYNEQFF	TGTGCCAGCAGTTACTCGTTAGCGGGAAGCTACAATGAGCAGTTCTTC
.	TRBV12-3/TRBV12-4	.	TRBJ1-2	CASSPSVSRGYTF	TGTGCCAGCAGCCCATCAGTGTCTCGCGGCTACACCTTC
.	TRBV9	.	TRBJ2-2	CASSETILTGELFF	TGTGCCAGCAGCGAAACAATACTCACCGGGGAGCTGTTTTTT
.	TRBV15	.	TRBJ1-4	CATSRRAPRNIRANEKLFF	TGTGCCACCAGCAGACGAGCGCCAAGAAACATCCGGGCTAATGAAAAACTGTTTTTT
.	TRBV18	.	TRBJ1-2	CASSPPEGPPGGYTF	TGTGCCAGCTCACCCCCTGAGGGGCCCCCGGGAGGCTACACCTTC
.	TRBV19	.	TRBJ1-4	CASSTAGRSEKLFF	TGTGCCAGTAGTACCGCAGGGAGGTCCGAAAAACTGTTTTTT
.	TRBV21-1	.	TRBJ2-7	CASSPNSYEQYF	TGTGCCAGCAGTCCCAACTCCTACGAGCAGTACTTC
.	TRBV9	.	TRBJ2-3	CASSLSDYTDTQYF	TGTGCCAGCAGCCTTTCGGACTACACAGATACGCAGTATTTT
TRBD1	TRBV5-1	.	TRBJ1-6	CASSLGDRASPLHF	TGCGCCAGCAGCTTGGGTGACAGGGCTTCACCCCTCCACTTT
TRBD1	TRBV18	.	TRBJ2-7	CASSPSLGQGNEQYF	TGTGCCAGCTCACCCTCGTTGGGACAGGGGAACGAGCAGTACTTC
TRBD2	TRBV12-5	.	TRBJ2-3	CASGLVLAGAGVTDTQYF	TGTGCTAGTGGTTTGGTACTGGCCGGGGCGGGGGTGACAGATACGCAGTATTTT
TRBD1	TRBV27	.	TRBJ2-7	CASSLTGEFDEQYF	TGTGCCAGCAGTCTGACAGGGGAATTCGACGAGCAGTACTTC
.	TRBV5-4	.	TRBJ1-3	CASSLWQGGRNTIYF	TGTGCCAGCAGCTTGTGGCAGGGAGGCAGAAACACCATATATTTT
TRBD1	TRBV19	few	TRBJ1-1	CASSLTGGRTEAFF	TGTGCCAGTAGCCTGACAGGGGGCCGGACTGAAGCTTTCTTT
.	TRBV5-1	.	TRBJ2-1	CASSIQPGPDYEQFF	TGCGCCAGCAGCATACAACCGGGCCCCGATTATGAGCAGTTCTTC
.	TRBV6-1	.	TRBJ1-1	CASSEREQGEAFF	TGTGCCAGCAGTGAACGGGAACAGGGTGAAGCTTTCTTT
TRBD1	TRBV27	.	TRBJ1-2	CASSFGQGSSGYTF	TGTGCCAGCAGTTTTGGACAGGGAAGTAGTGGCTACACCTTC
.	TRBV27	.	TRBJ1-1	CASSLSSDSMRTEAFF	TGTGCCAGCAGTTTATCTTCGGACAGTATGAGAACTGAAGCTTTCTTT
TRBD1	TRBV6-5	.	TRBJ2-1	CASRYGTAPNNEQFF	TGTGCCAGCAGGTATGGGACAGCCCCAAACAATGAGCAGTTCTTC
TRBD1	TRBV7-8	.	TRBJ2-7	CASSLTPGQGAREQYF	TGTGCCAGCAGCCTGACCCCGGGACAGGGGGCGAGGGAGCAGTACTTC
.	TRBV28	few	TRBJ1-3	CASRAGNTIYF	TGTGCCAGCAGGGCAGGAAACACCATATATTTT
TRBD2	TRBV2	.	TRBJ2-1	CASSDRLAGRNEQFF	TGTGCCAGCAGTGACAGACTAGCGGGCCGCAATGAGCAGTTCTTC
.	TRBV3-1/TRBV3-2	.	TRBJ1-4	CASSQDVGLSTGHEKLFF	TGTGCCAGCAGCCAAGATGTGGGGCTTTCCACGGGACATGAAAAACTGTTTTTT
.	TRBV3-1/TRBV3-2	.	TRBJ1-6	CASSLGQPIHSPLHF	TGTGCCAGCAGCTTAGGACAGCCCATACATTCACCCCTCCACTTT
.	TRBV3-1/TRBV3-2	.	TRBJ2-7	CATGPDSYEQYF	TGTGCCACCGGCCCGGACAGCTACGAGCAGTACTTC
.	TRBV7-8	.	TRBJ1-4	CASSRDRGEGKLFF	TGTGCCAGCAGCCGAGACCGGGGGGAGGGAAAACTGTTTTTT
TRBD1	TRBV7-2	.	TRBJ2-3	CASSLQPGQGNTDTQYF	TGTGCCAGCAGCCTACAACCGGGACAGGGGAACACAGATACGCAGTATTTT
.	TRBV9	few	TRBJ1-4	CASSAETATNEKLFF	TGTGCCAGCAGCGCGGAGACAGCAACTAATGAAAAACTGTTTTTT
TRBD1	TRBV19	few	TRBJ1-2	CASSLYGTGEDGYTF	TGTGCCAGTAGTCTGTACGGGACAGGGGAAGATGGCTACACCTTC
TRBD1	TRBV7-2	.	TRBJ1-4	CASSLAGQRNEKLFF	TGTGCCAGCAGCTTAGCGGGACAGAGGAATGAAAAACTGTTTTTT
TRBD1	TRBV11-3	.	TRBJ2-2	CASSEGQGAGTGELFF	TGTGCCAGCAGCGAGGGACAGGGGGCTGGCACCGGGGAGCTGTTTTTT
.	TRBV24-1	.	TRBJ2-5	CATSDLRGADQETQYF	TGTGCCACCAGTGATTTGAGGGGGGCGGACCAAGAGACCCAGTACTTC
TRBD1	TRBV18	.	TRBJ2-1	CASSRQGYEQFF	TGTGCCAGCTCACGACAGGGCTATGAGCAGTTCTTC
TRBD1	TRBV3-1/TRBV3-2	.	TRBJ1-4	CASSPGTGANEKLFF	TGTGCCAGCAGCCCCGGGACAGGGGCTAATGAAAAACTGTTTTTT
TRBD1	TRBV7-9	.	TRBJ2-7	CASSFPGQGTYEQYF	TGTGCCAGCAGCTTTCCGGGACAGGGGACTTACGAGCAGTACTTC
TRBD2	TRBV6-5	.	TRBJ2-2	CASSPTGGPSGELFF	TGTGCCAGCAGTCCAACGGGAGGGCCGTCCGGGGAGCTGTTTTTT
.	TRBV29-1	.	TRBJ1-2	CSVGLSNGYTF	TGCAGCGTTGGTTTAAGCAATGGCTACACCTTC
.	TRBV2	.	TRBJ2-1	CASRRGQASSYNEQFF	TGTGCCAGCAGGAGGGGTCAGGCAAGCTCCTACAATGAGCAGTTCTTC
.	TRBV3-1/TRBV3-2	once	TRBJ2-7	CASSQDQARAYEQYF	TGTGCCAGCAGCCAAGATCAGGCCAGAGCCTACGAGCAGTACTTC
TRBD2	TRBV6-5	.	TRBJ2-1	CASSPGGGLAGFF	TGTGCCAGCAGCCCGGGCGGGGGACTAGCCGGGTTCTTC
.	TRBV25-1	.	TRBJ1-1	CASGRTGTEAFF	TGTGCCAGCGGACGAACTGGCACTGAAGCTTTCTTT
.	TRBV27	.	TRBJ2-7	CASSRQDTYEQYF	TGTGCCAGCAGCCGTCAGGACACCTACGAGCAGTACTTC